This T cell receptor (beta chain) originates from a study of CD8 T cells in Susac syndrome. An input of about 0.5 to 1 ug of RNA was subjected to reverse transcription using random hexamers. Amplification of TCR beta CDR3 was carried out by immunoSEQ multiplex PCR, which covered 54 Vbeta and 13 Jbeta segments. TCRdb passed the immunoSEQ multiplex PCR reads through MiXCR, listing each CDR3 protein once. The sample shows fewer than 250,000 distinct CDR3 sequences, over 85% of them seen only once. Trimming took 5 bases from V and 2 from J; bases not matched to a gene: 6. The CDR3 length is 16 residues. CDR1 is MGHRA and CDR2 is YSYEKL in the germline V gene.

The chain employs TRBV4-1 and TRBJ2-5; TRBD2 aligns across 12 bases. The source is a human donor in good health. The sequencing input was CD4+ T cells from PBMCs. CDR3 residues: CASSSRLAGVQETQYF. In nucleotides, the CDR3 is TGCGCCAGCAGCTCGAGACTAGCGGGGGTTCAAGAGACCCAGTACTTC.